Listed below are T cell receptor beta chains from one sample, sequenced in a study of CD4 T cells in relation to SARS-CoV-2 and coronaviruses. This table comes from immunoSEQ multiplex PCR, and its TCRdb copy is limited to in-frame clones, with some not included. This sample has 68,000 or so clones, with about 92% found just once. The sequenced sample consisted of naive CD4+ T cells from PBMCs. The receptors come from a human donor in good health. Each CDR3 is given with its conserved first and last residue. Fields, in order: J gene, V gene, D gene, clone size, CDR3 protein, CDR3 DNA. D genes are given only for firm matches. Only part of the rows carry a size: once, few, many, or a class if the clone is expanded.

TRBJ1-2 TRBV3-1/TRBV3-2 NA NA CASSPMNRESTGYTF TGTGCCAGCAGCCCCATGAACAGGGAGAGTACTGGCTACACCTTC
TRBJ1-1 TRBV6-5 TRBD1 NA CASSSPGQGRTEAFF TGTGCCAGCAGTAGCCCGGGACAGGGTAGAACTGAAGCTTTCTTT
TRBJ2-2 TRBV9 NA NA CASSPEAPNWTGELFF TGTGCCAGCAGCCCGGAGGCCCCCAACTGGACCGGGGAGCTGTTTTTT
TRBJ2-1 TRBV4-1 NA NA CASSAGRVTAEQFF TGCGCCAGCAGCGCAGGCCGGGTGACCGCTGAGCAGTTCTTC
TRBJ1-1 TRBV29-1 NA NA CSVYYDSQNTEAFF TGCAGCGTTTACTATGACAGCCAGAACACTGAAGCTTTCTTT
TRBJ2-4 TRBV7-3 TRBD1 NA CASSIGQGRYSIQYF TGTGCCAGCAGCATAGGACAGGGTCGCTATAGCATTCAGTACTTC
TRBJ1-1 TRBV7-9 NA few CASSLQGGTEAFF TGTGCCAGCAGTTTACAGGGCGGGACTGAAGCTTTCTTT
TRBJ2-2 TRBV5-4 NA NA CASSRTITGELFF TGTGCCAGCAGCAGGACGATCACCGGGGAGCTGTTTTTT
TRBJ1-5 TRBV11-2 TRBD1 NA CASSRRTGSQPQHF TGTGCCAGCAGCCGGAGGACAGGAAGTCAGCCCCAGCATTTT
TRBJ2-5 TRBV30 TRBD1 NA CAWSLGQGGETQYF TGTGCCTGGAGCCTTGGACAGGGGGGAGAGACCCAGTACTTC
TRBJ2-7 TRBV11-2 NA NA CASSSPDGSYEQYF TGTGCCAGCAGCTCCCCCGACGGGTCCTACGAGCAGTACTTC
TRBJ2-5 TRBV5-6 NA once CASSLSARKLQETQYF TGTGCCAGCAGCCTTTCGGCCAGAAAATTGCAAGAGACCCAGTACTTC
TRBJ1-2 TRBV29-1 NA NA CSVELGAGHYGYTF TGCAGCGTTGAATTGGGGGCCGGGCACTATGGCTACACCTTC
TRBJ1-2 TRBV12-3/TRBV12-4 TRBD1 NA CASSRTGSYGYTF TGTGCCAGCAGCCGGACAGGGTCCTATGGCTACACCTTC
TRBJ2-5 TRBV6-1 TRBD1 once CASSDRGQETQYF TGTGCCAGCAGTGACAGGGGGCAAGAGACCCAGTACTTC
TRBJ2-1 TRBV11-2 NA NA CASSRERDNEQFF TGTGCCAGCAGTCGGGAGAGAGACAATGAGCAGTTCTTC
TRBJ2-3 TRBV7-9 NA once CASSLTMGTDTQYF TGTGCCAGCAGCTTGACAATGGGCACAGATACGCAGTATTTT
TRBJ1-1 TRBV5-4 NA NA CASSPMTANTEAFF TGTGCCAGCAGCCCCATGACAGCGAACACTGAAGCTTTCTTT
TRBJ1-4 TRBV12-3/TRBV12-4 NA NA CASKSREKLFF TGTGCCAGCAAAAGTCGGGAAAAACTGTTTTTT
TRBJ1-1 TRBV5-4 NA NA CASGRQLEGQAFF TGTGCCAGCGGCCGACAGCTTGAAGGACAAGCTTTCTTT
TRBJ1-2 TRBV11-1 NA NA CASSLSRGSGGSDYTF TGTGCCAGCAGCTTAAGTCGGGGCTCCGGCGGTTCTGACTACACCTTC
TRBJ2-3 TRBV20-1 TRBD2 NA CSASYPLAGADTQYF TGCAGTGCTAGTTATCCCCTAGCGGGAGCAGATACGCAGTATTTT
TRBJ2-2 TRBV11-3 NA NA CASSPEGAGASTGELFF TGTGCCAGCAGCCCCGAGGGGGCGGGAGCAAGCACCGGGGAGCTGTTTTTT
TRBJ2-2 TRBV7-3 NA NA CASSLAGGNTGELFF TGTGCCAGCAGCTTAGCTGGGGGGAACACCGGGGAGCTGTTTTTT
TRBJ1-2 TRBV19 NA NA CASSTGRNYGYTF TGTGCCAGTAGTACAGGACGGAACTATGGCTACACCTTC
TRBJ1-2 TRBV7-2 NA NA CASSPTANYGYTF TGTGCCAGCAGCCCGACAGCGAACTATGGCTACACCTTC
TRBJ2-3 TRBV30 NA NA CAWSVSGATDTQYF TGTGCCTGGAGTGTATCTGGGGCCACAGATACGCAGTATTTT
TRBJ2-7 TRBV11-2 NA NA CASSLTLQLQKHHEQYF TGTGCCAGCAGCCTAACCCTTCAGCTCCAGAAGCACCACGAGCAGTACTTC
TRBJ1-3 TRBV5-1 NA NA CASSDPDRPSGNTIYF TGCGCCAGCAGCGACCCCGACAGACCCTCTGGAAACACCATATATTTT
TRBJ1-2 TRBV12-3/TRBV12-4 NA NA CASSLVSGYGYTF TGTGCCAGCAGTTTAGTCTCAGGGTATGGCTACACCTTC